The rows below give T cell receptor beta chains drawn from one sample of a study of cytomegalovirus exposure and HLA in healthy donors. Clones were read by immunoSEQ multiplex PCR, and TCRdb kept only the in-frame ones, dropping some. This table has 100,000 to 150,000 clones, approximately 78% appearing once. Sequenced material: PBMCs. These receptors all come from a woman aged 25 to 39 in good health and CMV-seronegative. Each CDR3 is given with its conserved first and last residue. The D gene is left open where the match is weak. Size is omitted from some rows. Given values are once, few, many or a class for expanded clones.

cdr3_length clone_size j_call d_call v_call cdr3_nt cdr3_aa
15 few TRBJ1-2 TRBD1 TRBV29-1 TGCAGCGTTGATTCCCCCGGGACAGCTAACTATGGCTACACCTTC CSVDSPGTANYGYTF
16 NA TRBJ1-1 NA TRBV6-5 TGTGCCAGCAGTTCAATTCCTGGACAACTGGGGAATAAAGCTTTCTTT CASSSIPGQLGNKAFF
13 NA TRBJ2-1 TRBD2 TRBV10-1 TGCGCCAGCAGTCTAGCGGGGGGGACTGAGCAGTTCTTC CASSLAGGTEQFF
13 NA TRBJ2-5 NA TRBV5-1 TGCGCCAGCAGCAACGGACAGCAAGAGACCCAGTACTTC CASSNGQQETQYF
17 NA TRBJ2-1 TRBD2 TRBV4-2 TGTGCCAGCAGCCAAGATCTGGGGAGCGGGATAAGGAATGAGCAGTTCTTC CASSQDLGSGIRNEQFF
15 once TRBJ2-7 TRBD2 TRBV9 TGTGCCAGCAGCGTAGAAGGGACTACGGGCTACGAGCAGTACTTC CASSVEGTTGYEQYF
16 NA TRBJ2-5 TRBD2 TRBV7-2 TGTGCCAGCAGCCCCCAGACTAGCGGGAGGACCCAGACCCAGTACTTC CASSPQTSGRTQTQYF
14 NA TRBJ2-7 TRBD1 TRBV10-3 TGTGCCATCAGCCCGGGACAGGGTCCTTACGAGCAGTACTTC CAISPGQGPYEQYF
10 once TRBJ2-4 NA TRBV7-9 TGTGCCAGCTCAACTAACATTCAGTACTTC CASSTNIQYF
14 NA TRBJ2-5 TRBD1 TRBV6-5 TGTGCCAGCAGTGAGACAGGGGGCTCGGAGACCCAGTACTTC CASSETGGSETQYF
15 NA TRBJ2-5 TRBD1 TRBV5-4 TGTGCCAGCAGCTTTGGTGACAGGGTTCAAGAGACCCAGTACTTC CASSFGDRVQETQYF
13 once TRBJ2-4 NA TRBV7-3 TGTGCCAGCAGCCACAACGGGGTGGGCATTCAGTACTTC CASSHNGVGIQYF
14 NA TRBJ2-7 TRBD2 TRBV7-9 TGTGCCAGCAACTCGGGAGGGTTTAGTTACGAGCAGTACTTC CASNSGGFSYEQYF
13 NA TRBJ1-1 TRBD1 TRBV19 TGTGCCAGTCGGACAGGGTGGGACACTGAAGCTTTCTTT CASRTGWDTEAFF
20 NA TRBJ2-6 NA TRBV27 TGTGCCAGCAGTTTATCGTGGGACAATATGGCTCGCTCTGGGGCCAACGTCCTGACTTTC CASSLSWDNMARSGANVLTF
15 once TRBJ2-5 TRBD2 TRBV7-9 TGTGCCAGCAGTTACACCGGGACTAGCGGGGAGACCCAGTACTTC CASSYTGTSGETQYF
14 NA TRBJ2-7 NA TRBV21-1 TGTGCCAGCCGACAGGGGACTTCGGCCTACGAGCAGTACTTC CASRQGTSAYEQYF
16 NA TRBJ2-1 NA TRBV4-2 TGTGCCAGCAGCCAGTTACCCGGACAGTTTTACAATGAGCAGTTCTTC CASSQLPGQFYNEQFF
15 NA TRBJ2-7 TRBD2 TRBV7-2 TGTGCCAGCAGCCGTCCGGGACTAGCGAGATACGAGCAGTACTTC CASSRPGLARYEQYF
15 few TRBJ1-4 TRBD1 TRBV4-1 TGCGCCAGCAGCGGGCCGGGACAGGGAGGTGAAAAACTGTTTTTT CASSGPGQGGEKLFF
12 NA TRBJ2-7 NA TRBV6-1 TGTGCCAGCAGTCCTCCCCCCTACGAGCAGTACTTC CASSPPPYEQYF
13 NA TRBJ1-2 TRBD1 TRBV7-9 TGTGCCAGCAGTTATAGACAGGGGGATGGCTACACCTTC CASSYRQGDGYTF
16 few TRBJ2-3 TRBD2 TRBV5-1 TGCGCCAGCAGCGCTGGAGTAGCGGGGGGCACAGATACGCAGTATTTT CASSAGVAGGTDTQYF
15 once TRBJ2-3 NA TRBV7-9 TGTGCCAGCAGCTTAGGGGGGCTTAGCACAGATACGCAGTATTTT CASSLGGLSTDTQYF
17 few TRBJ2-2 TRBD2 TRBV18 TGTGCCAGCTCACCACAAAGCGGGAGGGCGTACACCGGGGAGCTGTTTTTT CASSPQSGRAYTGELFF
15 once TRBJ2-7 NA TRBV7-3 TGTGCCAGCAGCTTAACGGGAGGGGGCTCCTACGAGCAGTACTTC CASSLTGGGSYEQYF
13 NA TRBJ2-7 NA TRBV5-4 TGTGCCAGCAGCTCCCGGGGTAGTAACGAGCAGTACTTC CASSSRGSNEQYF
17 NA TRBJ2-4 TRBD2 TRBV11-1 TGTGCCGTCAACCTAGGAGGCGGGGGGCATCAGTGGTACATTCAGTACTTC CAVNLGGGGHQWYIQYF
11 NA TRBJ1-5 NA TRBV27 TGTGCCAGCAGTTTCTGTCAGCCCCAGCATTTT CASSFCQPQHF
14 NA TRBJ1-5 NA TRBV27 TGTGCCAGCAGTTTTTACCCAGACAGCCAGCCCCAGCATTTT CASSFYPDSQPQHF
14 once TRBJ2-3 TRBD1 TRBV5-6 TGTGCCAGCAGCGTGGGACAGGGGGCGGATACGCAGTATTTT CASSVGQGADTQYF
16 NA TRBJ1-1 NA TRBV5-1 TGCGCCAGCAGCTTGGAGCGCGGGATACTTAACACTGAAGCTTTCTTT CASSLERGILNTEAFF
13 NA TRBJ2-1 NA TRBV30 TGTGCCTGGAGTCGCGGGGACTACAATGAGCAGTTCTTC CAWSRGDYNEQFF
15 NA TRBJ1-4 TRBD1 TRBV18 TGTGCCAGCTCACCTTCGACAGGGGCCGATGAAAAACTGTTTTTT CASSPSTGADEKLFF
15 once TRBJ1-1 NA TRBV5-1 TGCGCCAGCAGCTTGGGACCCGGACAGATCACTGAAGCTTTCTTT CASSLGPGQITEAFF
18 NA TRBJ2-6 NA TRBV30 TGTGCCTGGAGTGTACAGGAGGGGATAGGTTCTGGGGCCAACGTCCTGACTTTC CAWSVQEGIGSGANVLTF
14 once TRBJ2-5 NA TRBV2 TGTGCCAGCCAGACAACTCTGTCCCAAGAGACCCAGTACTTC CASQTTLSQETQYF
15 few TRBJ2-7 TRBD2 TRBV7-6 TGTGCCAGCAGCTCCCTAGCGGGAGTAAGGTACGAGCAGTACTTC CASSSLAGVRYEQYF
15 once TRBJ2-5 TRBD2 TRBV6-1 TGTGCCAGCAGTAAAGATCTAGCGGGAGTTGCGACCCAGTACTTC CASSKDLAGVATQYF
17 NA TRBJ2-1 TRBD2 TRBV13 TGTGCCAGCAGCACCAGGACTAGCGGGAGTCCCTACAATGAGCAGTTCTTC CASSTRTSGSPYNEQFF
14 NA TRBJ1-2 NA TRBV28 TGTGCCAGCAGCACCGGACAGCGGACTTATGGCTACACCTTC CASSTGQRTYGYTF
15 once TRBJ1-5 NA TRBV4-1 TGCGCCAGCAGCCAATCCAACAGCCTTGGGCAGCCCCAGCATTTT CASSQSNSLGQPQHF
14 NA TRBJ1-4 NA TRBV7-7 TGTGCTAGCAGCCCCGGGAATTATAATGAAAAACTGTTTTTT CASSPGNYNEKLFF
14 NA TRBJ2-1 NA TRBV7-8 TGTGCCAGCAGCTTAGCCGCCAGGGAAAATGAGCAGTTCTTC CASSLAARENEQFF
15 NA TRBJ2-1 TRBD1 TRBV6-6 TGTGCCAGCAGTCCCCAGGACAGGGTCCCGAATGAGCAGTTCTTC CASSPQDRVPNEQFF
16 NA TRBJ2-7 TRBD2 TRBV4-3 TGCGCCAGCAGCCAAGTCTTAGCGGGGGCGGGCTACGAGCAGTACTTC CASSQVLAGAGYEQYF
15 NA TRBJ2-7 TRBD1 TRBV27 TGTGCCAGCAGTTCCGCAAGGGGGCCCTCTTACGAGCAGTACTTC CASSSARGPSYEQYF
14 NA TRBJ1-1 NA TRBV18 TGTGCCAGCTCACCACTAGCGCTATACACTGAAGCTTTCTTT CASSPLALYTEAFF
14 NA TRBJ2-2 NA TRBV7-9 TGTGCCAGCAGCCCTAGCGCGAACACCGGGGAGCTGTTTTTT CASSPSANTGELFF
17 NA TRBJ2-3 NA TRBV13 TGTGCCAGCAGCTTTTTTGGGGCAGAGCCTAGCACAGATACGCAGTATTTT CASSFFGAEPSTDTQYF
16 NA TRBJ1-1 TRBD1 TRBV12-5 TGTGCTAGTGGTTTGCCCCAATATGACAGGGGTACTGAAGCTTTCTTT CASGLPQYDRGTEAFF
15 NA TRBJ2-1 TRBD2 TRBV30 TGTGCCTGGAGTCCCGGGACTAGCTCCTACAATGAGCAGTTCTTC CAWSPGTSSYNEQFF
14 NA TRBJ1-2 NA TRBV25-1 TGTGCCAGCAGTGAATACGGGGGGTCTTATGGCTACACCTTC CASSEYGGSYGYTF
15 NA TRBJ2-5 TRBD2 TRBV7-3 TGTGCCAGCAGCTCCGAGGGACTACCAAGAGAGGCCCAGTACTTC CASSSEGLPREAQYF
13 NA TRBJ2-2 TRBD1 TRBV7-9 TGTGCCAGCAGCTGGGACAGCACCGGGGAGCTGTTTTTT CASSWDSTGELFF
15 once TRBJ2-7 NA TRBV4-1 TGCGCCAGCAGCCAAGATCGGGGACAATCCTACGAGCAGTACTTC CASSQDRGQSYEQYF
12 NA TRBJ1-2 NA TRBV5-6 TGTGCCAGCAGGCTCTCGGGCTATGGCTACACCTTC CASRLSGYGYTF